The 5 T cell receptor beta chains reported below all come from one sample, sequenced in a study of blood T cells in healthy people across ages. Sample-barcoded 5' priming and a J-beta primer mix drove a second PCR of roughly 7 to 11 cycles. MiXCR, run by TCRdb on the 5' RACE reads, gives a single entry per CDR3 protein. Of 650,000 to 1,000,000 distinct CDR3 sequences in the sample, roughly 35% were seen once. The specimen was blood. The receptors were sampled from a man in his late teens or twenties in good health.

The chain couples TRBV20-1 to TRBJ2-3; TRBD2 aligns across 8 bases. The CDR3 contains 12 residues. V dropped 6 bases and J dropped 6; count of bases not matched to a gene: 5. Looked up from germline, CDR1 is DFQATT and CDR2 is SNEGSKA (reference sequence). The CDR3 sequence: CSAPLAEDTQYF. The CDR3 DNA follows: TGCAGTGCCCCACTAGCGGAGGATACGCAGTATTTT.

This rearrangement joins TRBV29-1 to TRBJ2-1, with TRBD2 matching over 12 bases. This CDR3 has 12 residues. Germline CDR1 SQVTM, CDR2 ANQGSEA. V was clipped by 6 bases and J by 8 bases; unmatched bases: 2. CDR3 coding DNA: TGCAGCGTCGGACTAGCGGGGTATGAGCAGTTCTTC. Its protein product is CSVGLAGYEQFF.

The rearrangement uses TRBV12-3 or TRBV12-4 and TRBJ2-3; 7 nucleotides match TRBD1. The V and J ends lost 0 bases and 11 bases, in that order; junction bases with no gene match: 8. The CDR3 is 14 residues long. The CDR3 region has the DNA TGTGCCAGCAGTTTAGCCGTGACAGGGTTGGGGCAGTATTTT. This translates into CASSLAVTGLGQYF.

This clonotype was seen more than once but under ten times. This rearrangement joins TRBV25-1 to TRBJ1-4; D gene ambiguous. The CDR3 sequence is 11 residues long. The V end lost 7 bases, the J end lost 8 bases, and 8 bases lay between the germline ends. The V gene's germline CDR1 is MGHDK and CDR2 SYGVNS. DNA for the CDR3: TGTGCCAGCACCTTCTACGAAAAACTGTTTTTT. Protein sequence: CASTFYEKLFF.

This clonotype was seen more than once but under ten times. V and J are TRBV6-6 and TRBJ2-5; D is ambiguous. Trimming took 7 bases from V and 2 from J, leaving 8 bases between them. CDR1 and CDR2 (germline): MNHNY, SVGAGI (reference sequence). The CDR3 runs 12 residues. CDR3 DNA: TGTGCCAGCAAACGCCCTCAAGAGACCCAGTACTTC. Translating it yields CASKRPQETQYF.